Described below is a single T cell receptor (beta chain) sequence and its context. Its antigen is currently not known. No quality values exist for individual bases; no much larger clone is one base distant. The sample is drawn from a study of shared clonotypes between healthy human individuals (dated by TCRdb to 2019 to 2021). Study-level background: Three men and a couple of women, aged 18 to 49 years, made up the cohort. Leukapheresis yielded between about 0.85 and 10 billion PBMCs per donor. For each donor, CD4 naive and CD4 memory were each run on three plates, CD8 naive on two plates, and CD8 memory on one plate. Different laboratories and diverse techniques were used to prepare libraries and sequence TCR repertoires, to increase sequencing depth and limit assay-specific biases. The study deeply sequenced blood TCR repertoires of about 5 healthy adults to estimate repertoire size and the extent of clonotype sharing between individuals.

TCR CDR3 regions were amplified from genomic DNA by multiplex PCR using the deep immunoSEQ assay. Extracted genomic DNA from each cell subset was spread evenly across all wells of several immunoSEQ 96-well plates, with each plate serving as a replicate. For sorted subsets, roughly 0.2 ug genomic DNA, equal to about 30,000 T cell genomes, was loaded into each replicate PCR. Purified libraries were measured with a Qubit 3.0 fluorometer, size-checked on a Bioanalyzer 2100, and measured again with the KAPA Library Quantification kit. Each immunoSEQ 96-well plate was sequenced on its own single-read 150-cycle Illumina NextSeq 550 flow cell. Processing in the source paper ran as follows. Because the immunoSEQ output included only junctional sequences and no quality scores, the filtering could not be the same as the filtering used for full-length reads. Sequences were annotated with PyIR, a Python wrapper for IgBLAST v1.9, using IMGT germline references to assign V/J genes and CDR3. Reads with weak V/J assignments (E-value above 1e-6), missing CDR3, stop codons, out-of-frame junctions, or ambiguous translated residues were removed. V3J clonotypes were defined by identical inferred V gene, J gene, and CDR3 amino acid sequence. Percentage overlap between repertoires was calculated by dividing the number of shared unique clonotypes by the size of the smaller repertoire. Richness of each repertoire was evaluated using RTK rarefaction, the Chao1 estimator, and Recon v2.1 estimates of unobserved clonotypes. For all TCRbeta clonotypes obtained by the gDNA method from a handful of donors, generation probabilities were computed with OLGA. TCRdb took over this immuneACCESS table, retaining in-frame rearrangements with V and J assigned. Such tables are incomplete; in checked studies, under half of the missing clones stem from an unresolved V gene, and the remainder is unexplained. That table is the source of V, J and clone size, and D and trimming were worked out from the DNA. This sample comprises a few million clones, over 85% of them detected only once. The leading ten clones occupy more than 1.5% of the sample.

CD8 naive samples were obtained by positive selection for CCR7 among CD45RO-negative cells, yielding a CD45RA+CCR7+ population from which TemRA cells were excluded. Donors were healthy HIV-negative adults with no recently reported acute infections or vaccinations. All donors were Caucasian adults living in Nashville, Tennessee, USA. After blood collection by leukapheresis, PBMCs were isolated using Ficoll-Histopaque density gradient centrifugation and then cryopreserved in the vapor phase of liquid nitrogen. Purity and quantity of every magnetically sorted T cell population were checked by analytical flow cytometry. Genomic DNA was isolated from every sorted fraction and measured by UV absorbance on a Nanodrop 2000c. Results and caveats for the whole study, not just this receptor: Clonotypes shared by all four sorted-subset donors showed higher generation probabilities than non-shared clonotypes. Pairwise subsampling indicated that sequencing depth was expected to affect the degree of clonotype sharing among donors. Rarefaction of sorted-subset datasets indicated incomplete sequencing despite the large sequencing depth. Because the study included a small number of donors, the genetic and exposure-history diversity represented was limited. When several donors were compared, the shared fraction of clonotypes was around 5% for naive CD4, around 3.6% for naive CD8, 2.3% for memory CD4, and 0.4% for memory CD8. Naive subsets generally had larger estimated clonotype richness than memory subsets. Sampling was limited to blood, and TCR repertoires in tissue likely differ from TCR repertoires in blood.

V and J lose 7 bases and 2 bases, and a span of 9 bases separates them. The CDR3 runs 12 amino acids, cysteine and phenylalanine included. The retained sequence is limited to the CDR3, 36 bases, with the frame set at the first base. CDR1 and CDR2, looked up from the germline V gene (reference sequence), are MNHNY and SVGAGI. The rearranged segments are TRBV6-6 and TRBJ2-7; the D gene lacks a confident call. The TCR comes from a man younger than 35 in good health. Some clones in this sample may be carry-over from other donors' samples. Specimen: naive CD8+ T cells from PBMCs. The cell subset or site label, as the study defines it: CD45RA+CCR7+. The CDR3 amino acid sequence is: CASNSGTYEQYF. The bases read TGTGCCAGCAATTCAGGAACCTACGAGCAGTACTTC.